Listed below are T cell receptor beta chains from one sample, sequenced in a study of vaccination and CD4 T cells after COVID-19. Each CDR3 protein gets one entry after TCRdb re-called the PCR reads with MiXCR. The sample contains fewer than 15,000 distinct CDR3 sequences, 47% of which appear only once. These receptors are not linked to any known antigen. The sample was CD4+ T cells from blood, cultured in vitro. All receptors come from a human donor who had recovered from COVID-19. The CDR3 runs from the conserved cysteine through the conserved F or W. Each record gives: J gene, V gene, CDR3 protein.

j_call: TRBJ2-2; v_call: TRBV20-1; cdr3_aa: CSAREVGDGELFF
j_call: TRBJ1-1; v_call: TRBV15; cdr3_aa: CATSRRGTEAFF
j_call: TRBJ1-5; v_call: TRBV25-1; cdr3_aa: CASSVIRDRVFSWNQPQHF
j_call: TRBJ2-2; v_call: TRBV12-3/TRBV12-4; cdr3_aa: CASSPGRRTGELFF
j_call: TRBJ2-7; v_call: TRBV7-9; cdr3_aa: CASSPPSDRVGSYEQYF
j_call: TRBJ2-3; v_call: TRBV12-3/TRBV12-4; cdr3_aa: CASSLEGTTDTQYF
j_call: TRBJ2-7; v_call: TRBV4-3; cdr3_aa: CASSQGVKTYEQYF
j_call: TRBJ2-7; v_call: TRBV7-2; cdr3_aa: CASSLSSGSSSYEQYF
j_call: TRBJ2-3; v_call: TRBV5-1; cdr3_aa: CASRPDRAVTDTQYF
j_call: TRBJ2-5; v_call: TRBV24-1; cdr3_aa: CATSEHGTSQETQYF
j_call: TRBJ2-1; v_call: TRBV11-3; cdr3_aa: CASSRTGFGEQFF
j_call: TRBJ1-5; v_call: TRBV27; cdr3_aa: CASSLGPEHQPQHF
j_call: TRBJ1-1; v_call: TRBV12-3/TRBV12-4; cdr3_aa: CASEAQLNTEAFF
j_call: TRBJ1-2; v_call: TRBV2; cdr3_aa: CASSDGNRGQNGYTF
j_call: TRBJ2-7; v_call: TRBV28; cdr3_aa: CASSLGSRREYEQYF
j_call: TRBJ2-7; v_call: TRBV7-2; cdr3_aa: CASSLVALSSYEQYF
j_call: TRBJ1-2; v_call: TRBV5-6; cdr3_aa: CASSLPGAKAEGYTF
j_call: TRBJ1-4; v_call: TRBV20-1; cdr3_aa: CSAPQKEKLFF
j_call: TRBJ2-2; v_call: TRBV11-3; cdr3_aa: CASSRGDNGELFF
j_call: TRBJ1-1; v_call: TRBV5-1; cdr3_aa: CASSPFSRGRANTEAFF
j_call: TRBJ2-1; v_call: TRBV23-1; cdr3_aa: CASSQYTGRGVLGNEQFF
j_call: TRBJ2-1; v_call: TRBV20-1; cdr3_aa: CSAREWYNEQFF
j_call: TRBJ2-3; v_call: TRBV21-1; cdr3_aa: CASSPGDTQYF
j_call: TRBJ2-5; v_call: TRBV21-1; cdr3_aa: CASSKGARILAETQYF
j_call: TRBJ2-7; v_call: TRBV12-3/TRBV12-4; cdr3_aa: CASRLTGKYEQYF
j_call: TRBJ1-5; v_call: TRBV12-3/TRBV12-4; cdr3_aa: CASSFSRRNQPQHF
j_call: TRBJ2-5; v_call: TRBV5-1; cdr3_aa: CASSKSPREETQYF
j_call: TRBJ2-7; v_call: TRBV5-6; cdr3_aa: CASSYRYEQYF
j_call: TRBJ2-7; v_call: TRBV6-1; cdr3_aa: CASRGTISYEQYF
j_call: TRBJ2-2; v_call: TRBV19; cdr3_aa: CASSSGYSTGELFF
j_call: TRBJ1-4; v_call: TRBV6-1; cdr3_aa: CASGRPTNEKLFF
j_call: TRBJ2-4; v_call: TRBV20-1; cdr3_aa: CSAGQGLGIQYF
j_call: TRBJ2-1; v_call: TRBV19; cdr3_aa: CASSIFGTSGHNEQFF
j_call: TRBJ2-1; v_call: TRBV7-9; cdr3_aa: CASSPQLLTSRYNEQFF
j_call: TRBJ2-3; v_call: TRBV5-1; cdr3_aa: CASSSRTSGSTDTQYF
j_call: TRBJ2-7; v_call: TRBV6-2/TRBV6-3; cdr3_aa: CASRTSGSYEQYF
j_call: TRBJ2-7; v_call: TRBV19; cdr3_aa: CASSISRNYEQYF
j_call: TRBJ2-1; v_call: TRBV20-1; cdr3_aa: CSARGLAYNEQFF
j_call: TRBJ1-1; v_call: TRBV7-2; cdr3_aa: CASSLYDKNTEAFF
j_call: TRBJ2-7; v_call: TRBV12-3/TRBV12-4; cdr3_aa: CASSFHTSGSSGQYF
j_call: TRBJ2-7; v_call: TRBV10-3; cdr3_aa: CAISDLGLAGGYEQYF
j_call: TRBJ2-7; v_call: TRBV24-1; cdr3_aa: CSTSEPGSYEQYF
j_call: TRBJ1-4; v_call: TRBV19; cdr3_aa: CASSEGQPSEKLFF